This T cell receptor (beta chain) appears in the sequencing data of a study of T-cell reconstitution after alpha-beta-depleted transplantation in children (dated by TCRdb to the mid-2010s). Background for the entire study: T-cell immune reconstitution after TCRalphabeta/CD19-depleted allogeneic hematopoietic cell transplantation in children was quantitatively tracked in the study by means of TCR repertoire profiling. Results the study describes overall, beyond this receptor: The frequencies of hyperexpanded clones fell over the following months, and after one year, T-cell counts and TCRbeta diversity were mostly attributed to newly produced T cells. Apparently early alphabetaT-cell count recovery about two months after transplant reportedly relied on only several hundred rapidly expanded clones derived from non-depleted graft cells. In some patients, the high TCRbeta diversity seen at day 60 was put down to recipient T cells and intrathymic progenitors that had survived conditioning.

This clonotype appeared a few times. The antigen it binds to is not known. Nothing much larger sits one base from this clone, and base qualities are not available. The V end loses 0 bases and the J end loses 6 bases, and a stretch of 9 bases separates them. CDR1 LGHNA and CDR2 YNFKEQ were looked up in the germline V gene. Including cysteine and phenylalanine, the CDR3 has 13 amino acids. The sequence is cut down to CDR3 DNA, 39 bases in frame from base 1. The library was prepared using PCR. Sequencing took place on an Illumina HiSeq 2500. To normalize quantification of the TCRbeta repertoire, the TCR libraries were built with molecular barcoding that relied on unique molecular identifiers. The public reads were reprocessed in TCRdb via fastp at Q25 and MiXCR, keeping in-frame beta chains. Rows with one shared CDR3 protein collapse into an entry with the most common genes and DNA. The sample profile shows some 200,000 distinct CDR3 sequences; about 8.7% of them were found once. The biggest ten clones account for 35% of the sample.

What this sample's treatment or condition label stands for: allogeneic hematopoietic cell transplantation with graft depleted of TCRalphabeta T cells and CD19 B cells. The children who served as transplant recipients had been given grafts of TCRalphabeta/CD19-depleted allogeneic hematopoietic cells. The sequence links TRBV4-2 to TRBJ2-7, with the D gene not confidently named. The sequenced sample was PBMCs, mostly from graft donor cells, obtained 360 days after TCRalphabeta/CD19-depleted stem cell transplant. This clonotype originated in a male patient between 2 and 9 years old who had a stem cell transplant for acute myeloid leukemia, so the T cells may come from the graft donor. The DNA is TGTGCCAGCAGCCAAGATACACTCGCCGAGCAGTACTTC. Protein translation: CASSQDTLAEQYF.